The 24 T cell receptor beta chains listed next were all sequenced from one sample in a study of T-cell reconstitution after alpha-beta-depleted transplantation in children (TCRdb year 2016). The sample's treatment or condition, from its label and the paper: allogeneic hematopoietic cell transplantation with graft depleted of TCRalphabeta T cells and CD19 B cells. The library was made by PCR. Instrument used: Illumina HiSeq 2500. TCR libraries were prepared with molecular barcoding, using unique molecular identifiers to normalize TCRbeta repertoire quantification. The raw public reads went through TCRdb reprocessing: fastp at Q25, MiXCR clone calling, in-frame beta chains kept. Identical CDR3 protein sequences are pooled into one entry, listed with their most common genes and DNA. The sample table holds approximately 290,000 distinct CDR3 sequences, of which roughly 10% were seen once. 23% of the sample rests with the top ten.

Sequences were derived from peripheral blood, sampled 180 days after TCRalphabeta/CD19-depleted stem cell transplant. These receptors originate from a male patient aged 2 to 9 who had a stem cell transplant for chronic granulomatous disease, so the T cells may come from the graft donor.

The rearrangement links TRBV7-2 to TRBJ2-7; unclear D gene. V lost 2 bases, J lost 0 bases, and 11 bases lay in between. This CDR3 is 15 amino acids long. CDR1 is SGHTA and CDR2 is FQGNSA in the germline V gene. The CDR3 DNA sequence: TGTGCCAGCAGCTTATGTGGCCTTAGCTCCTACGAGCAGTACTTC. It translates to CASSLCGLSSYEQYF.

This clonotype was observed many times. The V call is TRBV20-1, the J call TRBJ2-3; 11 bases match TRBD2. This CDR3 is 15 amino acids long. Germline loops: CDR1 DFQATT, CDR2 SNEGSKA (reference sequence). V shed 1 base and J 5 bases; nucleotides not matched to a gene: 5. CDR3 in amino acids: CSARVAGGPKDTQYF. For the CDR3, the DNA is TGCAGTGCTAGAGTAGCGGGAGGGCCGAAAGATACGCAGTATTTT.

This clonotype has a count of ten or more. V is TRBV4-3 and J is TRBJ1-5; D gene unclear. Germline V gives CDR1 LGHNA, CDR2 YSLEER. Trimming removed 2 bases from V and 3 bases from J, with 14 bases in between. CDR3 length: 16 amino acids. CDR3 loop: CASSQSRHLNNQPQHF. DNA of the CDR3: TGCGCCAGCAGCCAATCACGACATTTAAACAATCAGCCCCAGCATTTT.

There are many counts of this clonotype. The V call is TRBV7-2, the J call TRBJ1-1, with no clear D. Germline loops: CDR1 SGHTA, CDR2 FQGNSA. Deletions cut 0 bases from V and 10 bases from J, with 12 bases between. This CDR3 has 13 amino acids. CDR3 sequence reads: CASSLALTTGAFF. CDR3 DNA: TGTGCCAGCAGCTTAGCTCTGACCACGGGAGCTTTCTTT.

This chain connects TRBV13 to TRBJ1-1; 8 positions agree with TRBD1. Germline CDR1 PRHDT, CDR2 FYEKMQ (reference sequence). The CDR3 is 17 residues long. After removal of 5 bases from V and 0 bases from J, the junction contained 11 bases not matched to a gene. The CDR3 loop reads CASSISLQGEMNTEAFF. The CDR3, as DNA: TGTGCCAGCAGCATCTCATTACAGGGGGAGATGAACACTGAAGCTTTCTTT.

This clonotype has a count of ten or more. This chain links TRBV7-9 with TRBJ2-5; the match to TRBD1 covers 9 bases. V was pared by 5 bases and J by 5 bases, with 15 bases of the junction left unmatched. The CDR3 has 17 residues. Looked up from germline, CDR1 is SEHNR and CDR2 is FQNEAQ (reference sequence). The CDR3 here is CASSQRPGQGYRETQYF. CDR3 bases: TGTGCCAGCAGCCAACGACCGGGACAGGGTTATCGGGAGACCCAGTACTTC.

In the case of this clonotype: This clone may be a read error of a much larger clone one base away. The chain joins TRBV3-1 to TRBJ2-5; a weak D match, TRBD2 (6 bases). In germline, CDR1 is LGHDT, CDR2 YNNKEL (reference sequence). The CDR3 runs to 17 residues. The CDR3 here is CASTQDRWEATQETQYF. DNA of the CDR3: TGTGCCAGCACCCAAGATAGGTGGGAGGCCACCCAAGAGACCCAGTACTTC.

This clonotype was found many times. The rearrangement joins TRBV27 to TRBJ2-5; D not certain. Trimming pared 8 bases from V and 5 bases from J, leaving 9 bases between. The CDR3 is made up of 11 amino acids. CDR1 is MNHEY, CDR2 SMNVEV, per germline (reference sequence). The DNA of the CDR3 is TGTGCCAGCGGTTACGGGGAGACCCAGTACTTC. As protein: CASGYGETQYF.

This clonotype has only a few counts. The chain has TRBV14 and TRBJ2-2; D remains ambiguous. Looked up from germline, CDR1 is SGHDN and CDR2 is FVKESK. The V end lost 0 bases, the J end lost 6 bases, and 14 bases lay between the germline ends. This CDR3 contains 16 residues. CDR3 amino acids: CASSQERSRAAGELFF. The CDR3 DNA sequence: TGTGCCAGCAGCCAAGAGAGGAGTAGGGCGGCCGGGGAGCTGTTTTTT.

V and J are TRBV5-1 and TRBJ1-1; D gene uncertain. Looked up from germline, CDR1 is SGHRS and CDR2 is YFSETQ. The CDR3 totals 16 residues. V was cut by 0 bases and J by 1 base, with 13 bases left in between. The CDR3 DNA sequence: TGCGCCAGCAGCTTGGTCCCGGGCAGGAGGAACACTGAAGCTTTCTTT. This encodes CASSLVPGRRNTEAFF.

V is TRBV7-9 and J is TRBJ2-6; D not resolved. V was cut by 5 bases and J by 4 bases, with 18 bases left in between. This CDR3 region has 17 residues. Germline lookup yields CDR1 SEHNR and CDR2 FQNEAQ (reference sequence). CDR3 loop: CASSPGPSPLGANVLTF. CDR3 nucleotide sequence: TGTGCCAGCAGCCCGGGCCCGTCCCCCTTGGGGGCCAACGTCCTGACTTTC. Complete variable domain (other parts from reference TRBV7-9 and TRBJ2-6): DTGVSQNPRHKITKRGQNVTFRCDPISEHNRLYWYRQTLGQGPEFLTYFQNEAQLEKSRLLSDRFSAERPKGSFSTLEIQRTEQGDSAMYLCASSPGPSPLGANVLTFGAGSRLTVL.

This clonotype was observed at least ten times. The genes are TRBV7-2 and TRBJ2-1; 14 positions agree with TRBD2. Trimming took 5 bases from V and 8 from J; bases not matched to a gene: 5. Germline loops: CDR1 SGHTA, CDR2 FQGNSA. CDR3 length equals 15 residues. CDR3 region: CASSQTSGGAHEQFF. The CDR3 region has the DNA TGTGCCAGCAGCCAGACTAGCGGGGGGGCCCATGAGCAGTTCTTC.

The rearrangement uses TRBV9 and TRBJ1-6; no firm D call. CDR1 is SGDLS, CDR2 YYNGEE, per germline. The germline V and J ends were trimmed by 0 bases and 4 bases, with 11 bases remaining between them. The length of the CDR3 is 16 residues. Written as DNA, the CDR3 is TGTGCCAGCAGCGTAGGGGTCGGTGGATATAATTCACCCCTCCACTTT. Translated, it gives CASSVGVGGYNSPLHF.

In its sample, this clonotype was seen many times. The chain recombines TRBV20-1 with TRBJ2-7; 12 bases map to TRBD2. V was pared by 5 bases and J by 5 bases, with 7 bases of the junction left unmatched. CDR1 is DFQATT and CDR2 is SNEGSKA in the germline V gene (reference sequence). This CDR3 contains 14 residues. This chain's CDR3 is CSAHTSGRSHEQYF. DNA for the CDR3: TGCAGTGCTCATACTAGCGGGAGGTCGCACGAGCAGTACTTC.

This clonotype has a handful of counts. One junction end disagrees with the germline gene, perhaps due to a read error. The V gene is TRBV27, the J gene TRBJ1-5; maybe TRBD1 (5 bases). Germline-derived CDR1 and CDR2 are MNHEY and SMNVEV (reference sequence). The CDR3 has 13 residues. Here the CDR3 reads CASSPPRDQPQHF. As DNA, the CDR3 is TGTGCCAGCAGTCCCCCCAGGGATCAACCCCAGCATTTT.

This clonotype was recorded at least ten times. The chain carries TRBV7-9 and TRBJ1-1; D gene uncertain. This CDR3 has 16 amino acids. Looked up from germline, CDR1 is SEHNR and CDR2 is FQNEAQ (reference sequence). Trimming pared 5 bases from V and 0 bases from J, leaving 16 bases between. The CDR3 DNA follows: TGTGCCAGCAGCCCTTCCCTACAGAAACTGAACACTGAAGCTTTCTTT. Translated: CASSPSLQKLNTEAFF.

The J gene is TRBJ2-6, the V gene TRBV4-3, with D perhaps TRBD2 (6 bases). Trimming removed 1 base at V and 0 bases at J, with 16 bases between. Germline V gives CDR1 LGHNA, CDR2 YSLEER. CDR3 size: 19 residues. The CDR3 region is CASSQGVRIADSGANVLTF. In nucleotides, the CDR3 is TGCGCCAGCAGCCAAGGGGTCCGGATAGCGGACTCTGGGGCCAACGTCCTGACTTTC.

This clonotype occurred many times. The CDR3 loop reads CASSLVVGAATYSGYTF. The CDR3 DNA sequence: TGCGCCAGCAGCTTAGTTGTGGGGGCAGCGACGTATAGTGGCTACACCTTC. This chain connects TRBV5-1 to TRBJ1-2, with TRBD1 as a possible D gene (6 bases). V was trimmed by 2 bases and J by 7 bases, leaving 24 bases between them. This CDR3 spans 17 amino acids. Germline V lookup: CDR1 SGHRS, CDR2 YFSETQ.

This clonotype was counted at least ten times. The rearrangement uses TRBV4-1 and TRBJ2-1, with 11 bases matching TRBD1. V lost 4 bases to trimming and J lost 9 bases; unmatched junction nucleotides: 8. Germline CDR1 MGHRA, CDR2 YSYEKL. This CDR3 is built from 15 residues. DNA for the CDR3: TGCGCCAGCAGCCTCTGGGGACAGGGGGTGAGTGAGCAGTTCTTC. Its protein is CASSLWGQGVSEQFF.

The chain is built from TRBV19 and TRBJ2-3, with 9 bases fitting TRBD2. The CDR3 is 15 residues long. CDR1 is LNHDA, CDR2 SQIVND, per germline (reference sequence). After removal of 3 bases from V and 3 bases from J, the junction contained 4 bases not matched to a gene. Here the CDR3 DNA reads TGTGCCAGTAGTATCGGGACTAGCCTAACAGATACGCAGTATTTT. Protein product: CASSIGTSLTDTQYF.

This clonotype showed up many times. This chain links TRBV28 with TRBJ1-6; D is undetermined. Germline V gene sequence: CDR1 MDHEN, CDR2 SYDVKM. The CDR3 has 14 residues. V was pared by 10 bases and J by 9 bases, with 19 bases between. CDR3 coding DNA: TGTGCCACCTCCTTATACGGGAATGGTTCACCCCTCCACTTT. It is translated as CATSLYGNGSPLHF.

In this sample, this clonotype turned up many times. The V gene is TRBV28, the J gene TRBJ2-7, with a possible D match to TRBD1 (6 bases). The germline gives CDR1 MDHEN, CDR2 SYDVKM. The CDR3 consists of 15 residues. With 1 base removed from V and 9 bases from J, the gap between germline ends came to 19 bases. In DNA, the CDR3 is TGTGCCAGCAGTTTATATGGACAGATCTACGTGGGGCAGTACTTC. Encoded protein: CASSLYGQIYVGQYF.

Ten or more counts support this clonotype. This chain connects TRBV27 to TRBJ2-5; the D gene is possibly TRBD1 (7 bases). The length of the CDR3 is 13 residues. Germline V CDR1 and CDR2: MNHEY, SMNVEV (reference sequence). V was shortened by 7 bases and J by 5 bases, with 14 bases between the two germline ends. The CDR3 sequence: CASKGGGEETQYF. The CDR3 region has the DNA TGTGCCAGCAAAGGAGGGGGCGAGGAGACCCAGTACTTC.

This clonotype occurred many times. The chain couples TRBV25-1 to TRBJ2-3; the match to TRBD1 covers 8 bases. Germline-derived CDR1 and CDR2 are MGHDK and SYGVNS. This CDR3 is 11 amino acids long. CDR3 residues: CASGGSDTQYF. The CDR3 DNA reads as TGTGCTTCAGGGGGCTCAGATACGCAGTATTTT.